This T cell receptor beta chain appears in the sequencing data of a study of lymphopenia after photon versus proton radiotherapy. Study-level results: Photon-treated patients lost naive T cells and TCR diversity; proton-treated stayed stable. Post-nadir TCR diversity decline inversely tracked overall survival among those who died. Oligoclonal CD8+ Temra expansion after nadir drove photon patients' diversity drop.

Germline CDR1 and CDR2: SGHAT and FQNNGV. The CDR3 consists of 15 residues. V gave up 2 bases and J gave up 2 bases; unmatched junction bases: 6. This clone was recorded only once. Its target is unknown. TCRdb's copy holds only in-frame clones and misses some; the assay was immunoSEQ multiplex PCR. This sample carries 150,000 to 200,000 clones, around 85% of them seen once, and the ten largest clones take approximately 4.6%. The clonotype was recovered from a man over 45 with gastric cancer. The starting material was peripheral blood, obtained from a patient treated with photon-based radiotherapy. The chain joins TRBV11-2 to TRBJ2-7, with 7 nucleotides matching TRBD1. The CDR3 DNA follows: TGTGCCAGCAGCTTATTCACAGGGGAAACCTACGAGCAGTACTTC. Protein: CASSLFTGETYEQYF.